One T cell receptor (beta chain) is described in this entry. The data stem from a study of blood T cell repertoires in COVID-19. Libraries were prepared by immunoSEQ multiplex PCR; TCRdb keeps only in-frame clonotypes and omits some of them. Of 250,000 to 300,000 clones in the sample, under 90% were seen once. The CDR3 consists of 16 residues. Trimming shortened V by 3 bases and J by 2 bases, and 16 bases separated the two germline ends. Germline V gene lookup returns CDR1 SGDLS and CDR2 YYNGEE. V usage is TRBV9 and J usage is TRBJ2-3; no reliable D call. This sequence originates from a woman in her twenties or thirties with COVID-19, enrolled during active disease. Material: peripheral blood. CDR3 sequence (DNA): TGTGCCAGCAGCGCCGCCCCTACTCCCGACACAGATACGCAGTATTTT. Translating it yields CASSAAPTPDTDTQYF.